The present TCR beta chain was sequenced within a study of cytomegalovirus exposure and HLA in healthy donors. In the case of this clone: No antigen is known for it.

When sampled, the donors appeared nominally healthy, though they likely had unrecorded immune exposures. From germline, CDR1 is MNHEY and CDR2 SVGAGI. The CDR3 has 11 amino acids. The V and J ends lost 4 bases and 8 bases respectively, with 8 bases between them. 13 Jbeta primers and 60 Vbeta primers were used for the PCR. Libraries were prepared by immunoSEQ multiplex PCR; TCRdb keeps only in-frame clonotypes and omits some of them. The data show around 150,000 clones, approximately 61% seen once. Study-level results: With further analysis later on, most CMV-associated TCR beta chains appeared HLA-restricted. In vitro experiments confirmed that three CMV-associated chains were specific for CMV antigens.

The sequence was obtained from a woman aged 40-49 years in good health and CMV-seronegative. The chain has TRBV6-5 and TRBJ1-1; D remains unclear. The sequenced sample consisted of PBMCs. Here the CDR3 DNA reads TGTGCCAGCAGTTTCGCTAGGGAAGCTTTCTTT. Protein: CASSFAREAFF.